The rows below give T cell receptor beta chains drawn from one sample of a study of blood T cell repertoires in COVID-19. This table comes from immunoSEQ multiplex PCR, and its TCRdb copy is limited to in-frame clones, with some not included. There are about 300,000 clones in the sample; around 86% occur only once, and about 1.2% lies in the top ten. The specimen sequenced was peripheral blood. The receptors come from a man between 65 and 85 years old with acute or convalescent COVID-19. Both conserved end residues are part of each CDR3. The D gene is left open where the match is weak. Not every row has a clone size; where given, it reads once, few, many or a size class.

j_call clone_size v_call d_call cdr3_nt cdr3_aa
TRBJ1-6 NA TRBV6-2/TRBV6-3 NA TGTGCCAGCAGTCCCCACAGTTGGAATTCACCCCTCCACTTT CASSPHSWNSPLHF
TRBJ1-3 NA TRBV6-5 TRBD1 TGTGCCAGCAGCCAGGGACAGGGGAATGGAAACACCATATATTTT CASSQGQGNGNTIYF
TRBJ2-4 NA TRBV11-2 TRBD2 TGTGCCAGCAGCTTAGCAGCGGGGTTGGCTCTAGCCAAAAACATTCAGTACTTC CASSLAAGLALAKNIQYF
TRBJ2-3 NA TRBV7-9 TRBD2 TGTGCCAGCAGCTTACGGGCGGGAGTTGATACGCAGTATTTT CASSLRAGVDTQYF
TRBJ2-7 NA TRBV7-9 NA TGTGCCAGCAGCTCGGGAATAACCTACGAGCAGTACTTC CASSSGITYEQYF
TRBJ2-7 NA TRBV7-8 TRBD2 TGTGCCAGCAGCCAACTAGGGGGTGGACTAGCGGGAACCTACGAGCAGTACTTC CASSQLGGGLAGTYEQYF
TRBJ2-2 NA TRBV19 NA TGTGCCAGTGCACCAGACAGCAGTCCCGGGGAGCTGTTTTTT CASAPDSSPGELFF
TRBJ2-1 once TRBV5-4 TRBD2 TGTGCCAGCAGCCCGGGACTAGCGGGGGGTTTCGATGAGCAGTTCTTC CASSPGLAGGFDEQFF
TRBJ1-4 once TRBV6-1 NA TGTGCCAGCAGTGACGTGCGAGATGAAAAACTGTTTTTT CASSDVRDEKLFF
TRBJ2-5 NA TRBV20-1 NA TGCAGTGCTAGTGCAGGGGCGGAAGAGACCCAGTACTTC CSASAGAEETQYF
TRBJ2-7 NA TRBV19 NA TGTGCCAGGCGGACTTGGGTTACCTACGAGCAGTACTTC CARRTWVTYEQYF
TRBJ1-4 NA TRBV2 TRBD1 TGTGCCAGCAGTCGACAGGGGGAACGGGATGAAAAACTGTTTTTT CASSRQGERDEKLFF
TRBJ1-6 once TRBV30 NA TGTGCCTGGAGTGTAGGGGTCGGCGGTTCACCCCTCCACTTT CAWSVGVGGSPLHF